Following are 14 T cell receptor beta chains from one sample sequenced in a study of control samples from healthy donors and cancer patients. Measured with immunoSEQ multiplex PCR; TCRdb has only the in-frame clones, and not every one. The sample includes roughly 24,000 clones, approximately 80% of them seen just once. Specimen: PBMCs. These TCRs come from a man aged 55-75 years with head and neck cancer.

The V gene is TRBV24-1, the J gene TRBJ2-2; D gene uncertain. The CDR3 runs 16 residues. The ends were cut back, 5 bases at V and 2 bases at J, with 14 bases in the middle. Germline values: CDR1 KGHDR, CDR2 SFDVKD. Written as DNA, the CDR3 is TGTGCCACCAGTGCCCGCCGGGTCATTAACACCGGGGAGCTGTTTTTT. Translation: CATSARRVINTGELFF.

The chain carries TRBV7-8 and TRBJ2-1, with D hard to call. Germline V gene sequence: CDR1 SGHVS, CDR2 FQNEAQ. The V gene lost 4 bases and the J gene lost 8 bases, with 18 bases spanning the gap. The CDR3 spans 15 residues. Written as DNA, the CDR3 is TGTGCCAGCAGCTCGATCGAACTCCTTGCTCATGAGCAGTTCTTC. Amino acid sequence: CASSSIELLAHEQFF.

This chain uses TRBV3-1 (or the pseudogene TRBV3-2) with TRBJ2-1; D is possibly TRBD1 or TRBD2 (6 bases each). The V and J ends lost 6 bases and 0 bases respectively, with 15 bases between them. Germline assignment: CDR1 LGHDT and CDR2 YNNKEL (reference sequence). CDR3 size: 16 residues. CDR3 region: CASSRRGPSSYNEQFF. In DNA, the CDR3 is TGTGCCAGCAGTCGTCGGGGGCCGAGCTCCTACAATGAGCAGTTCTTC.

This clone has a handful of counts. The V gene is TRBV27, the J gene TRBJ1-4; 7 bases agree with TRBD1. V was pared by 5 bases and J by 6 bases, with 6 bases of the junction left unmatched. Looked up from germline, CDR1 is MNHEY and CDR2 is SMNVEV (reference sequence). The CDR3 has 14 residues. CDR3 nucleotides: TGTGCCAGCAGTCGGACAGGTGGATATGAAAAACTGTTTTTT. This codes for CASSRTGGYEKLFF.

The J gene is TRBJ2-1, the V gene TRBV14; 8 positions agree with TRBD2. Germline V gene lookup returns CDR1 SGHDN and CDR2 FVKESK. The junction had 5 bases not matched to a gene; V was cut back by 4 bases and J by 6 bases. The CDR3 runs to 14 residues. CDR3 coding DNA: TGTGCCAGCAGCCTCACTAGCGGACTCAATGAGCAGTTCTTC. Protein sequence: CASSLTSGLNEQFF. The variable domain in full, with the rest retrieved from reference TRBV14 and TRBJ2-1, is EAGVTQFPSHSVIEKGQTVTLRCDPISGHDNLYWYRRVMGKEIKFLLHFVKESKQDESGMPNNRFLAERTGGTYSTLKVQPAELEDSGVYFCASSLTSGLNEQFFGPGTRLTVL.

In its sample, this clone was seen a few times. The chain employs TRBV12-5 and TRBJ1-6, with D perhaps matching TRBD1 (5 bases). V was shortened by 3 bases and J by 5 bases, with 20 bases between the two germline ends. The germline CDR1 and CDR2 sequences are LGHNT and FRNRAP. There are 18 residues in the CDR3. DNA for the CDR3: TGTGCTAGTGGTTTCCAGGGCGGATGTTTTCCTGATAATTCACCCCTCCACTTT. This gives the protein CASGFQGGCFPDNSPLHF.

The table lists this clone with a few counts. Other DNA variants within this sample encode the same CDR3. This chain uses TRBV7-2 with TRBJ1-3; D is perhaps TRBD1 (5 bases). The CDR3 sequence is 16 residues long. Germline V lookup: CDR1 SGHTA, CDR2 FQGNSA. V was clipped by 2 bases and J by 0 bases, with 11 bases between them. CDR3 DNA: TGTGCCAGCAGCTTAACGGGGGGTAACTCTGGAAACACCATATATTTT. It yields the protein CASSLTGGNSGNTIYF.

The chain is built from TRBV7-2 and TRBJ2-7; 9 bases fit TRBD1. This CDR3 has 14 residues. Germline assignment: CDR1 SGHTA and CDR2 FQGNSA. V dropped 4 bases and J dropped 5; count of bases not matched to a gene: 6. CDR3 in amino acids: CASSSRDRAHEQYF. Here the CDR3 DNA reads TGTGCCAGCAGCTCCCGGGACAGGGCCCACGAGCAGTACTTC.

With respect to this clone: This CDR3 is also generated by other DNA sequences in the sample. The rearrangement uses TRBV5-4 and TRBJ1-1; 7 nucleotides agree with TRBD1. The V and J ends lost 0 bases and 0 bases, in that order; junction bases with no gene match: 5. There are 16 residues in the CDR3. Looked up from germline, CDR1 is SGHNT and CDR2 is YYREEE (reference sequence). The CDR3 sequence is CASSLAGTAMNTEAFF. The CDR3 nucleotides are TGTGCCAGCAGCTTGGCGGGGACAGCCATGAACACTGAAGCTTTCTTT.

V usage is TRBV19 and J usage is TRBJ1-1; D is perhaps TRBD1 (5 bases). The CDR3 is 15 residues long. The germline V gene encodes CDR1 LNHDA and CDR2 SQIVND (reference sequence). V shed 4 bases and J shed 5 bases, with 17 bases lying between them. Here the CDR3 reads CASSNRDGLRTEAFF. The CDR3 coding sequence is TGTGCCAGTAGTAACCGGGACGGTTTGAGGACTGAAGCTTTCTTT.

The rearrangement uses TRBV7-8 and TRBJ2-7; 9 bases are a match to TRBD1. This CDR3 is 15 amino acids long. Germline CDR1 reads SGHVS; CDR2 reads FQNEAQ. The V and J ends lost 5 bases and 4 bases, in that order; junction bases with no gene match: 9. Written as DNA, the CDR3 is TGTGCCAGCAGCCCAACGGGGGGACAGGGATACGAGCAGTACTTC. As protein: CASSPTGGQGYEQYF.

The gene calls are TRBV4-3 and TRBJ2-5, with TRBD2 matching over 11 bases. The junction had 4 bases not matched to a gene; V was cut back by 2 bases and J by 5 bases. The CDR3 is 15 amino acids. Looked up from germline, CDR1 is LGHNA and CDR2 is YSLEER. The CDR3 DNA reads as TGCGCCAGCAGCCAAATAGCGGGGGGGCAGGAGACCCAGTACTTC. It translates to CASSQIAGGQETQYF.

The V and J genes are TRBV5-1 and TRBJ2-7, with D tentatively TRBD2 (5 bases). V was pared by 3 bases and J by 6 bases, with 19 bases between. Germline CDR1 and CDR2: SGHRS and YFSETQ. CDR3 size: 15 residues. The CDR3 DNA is TGCGCCAGCAGCTACGTTTCATCCGGAGGTAGCGAGCAGTACTTC. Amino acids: CASSYVSSGGSEQYF.

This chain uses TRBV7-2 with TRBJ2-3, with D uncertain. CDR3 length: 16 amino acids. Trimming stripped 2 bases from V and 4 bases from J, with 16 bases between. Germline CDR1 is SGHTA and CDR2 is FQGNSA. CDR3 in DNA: TGTGCCAGCAGCTTATTCCACTCTTCCTCCCCAGATACGCAGTATTTT. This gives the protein CASSLFHSSSPDTQYF.